This record concerns one T cell receptor beta chain sequence. Its antigen is unknown. Per germline, CDR1 LNHDA and CDR2 SQIVND (reference sequence). The CDR3 is 16 amino acids. V was clipped by 2 bases and J by 5 bases; unmatched bases: 6. The data originate from a study of T cell responses to AZD1222 COVID-19 vaccine. Looking at the study overall: Pooling covered second doses at about 4 or about 12 weeks. Study-level findings and limits: The donor cohort was predominantly white British with a female majority, and clonal diversity may have been underestimated. Seropositive AZD1222 recipients at baseline numbered only five to seven. The peak T cell response came first, and repertoires were sampled only after it.

Sequencing was performed with immunoSEQ multiplex PCR; in TCRdb, only in-frame clones are kept and a portion is missing. The table has roughly 120,000 clones, 70% to 90% seen once. The chain couples TRBV19 to TRBJ2-2; 9 bases are shared with TRBD1. This material consisted of peripheral blood, taken on day 0 of AZD1222 vaccination. The sequence was obtained from an adult in good health. As DNA, the CDR3 is TGTGCCAGTAGTATAACAGGGGGCGGTAGTACCGGGGAGCTGTTTTTT. Amino acids: CASSITGGGSTGELFF.